A selection of T cell receptor beta chains follows, all from one sample in a study of blood T cell repertoires in COVID-19. Sequencing was performed with immunoSEQ multiplex PCR; in TCRdb, only in-frame clones are kept and a portion is missing. The sample has 300,000 to 400,000 clones, under 95% seen once. Sequenced sample: peripheral blood. These receptors all come from a woman aged 18-29 years who had recovered from COVID-19. Both conserved end residues are part of each CDR3. D genes are given only for firm matches. Only part of the rows carry a size: once, few, many, or a class if the clone is expanded.

V	size	J	D	length	CDR3	DNA
TRBV6-2/TRBV6-3	NA	TRBJ1-1	NA	14	CASSLEGIFTEAFF	TGTGCCAGCAGTTTGGAGGGAATCTTCACTGAAGCTTTCTTT
TRBV4-1	once	TRBJ2-1	TRBD2	16	CASSHPSGGSYNEQFF	TGCGCCAGCAGCCACCCTAGCGGAGGCTCCTACAATGAGCAGTTCTTC
TRBV5-1	once	TRBJ2-2	TRBD1	14	CASSFGTGPGELFF	TGCGCCAGCAGCTTCGGGACAGGTCCCGGGGAGCTGTTTTTT
TRBV27	NA	TRBJ2-2	TRBD2	13	CASSGGVLGELFF	TGTGCCAGCAGTGGGGGGGTCCTCGGGGAGCTGTTTTTT
TRBV5-1	once	TRBJ2-1	NA	14	CASSDQGSYNEQFF	TGCGCCAGCAGCGACCAGGGCTCCTACAATGAGCAGTTCTTC
TRBV4-3	NA	TRBJ2-1	TRBD2	16	CASSQDLAGSYNEQFF	TGCGCCAGCAGCCAAGATCTAGCGGGTTCCTACAATGAGCAGTTCTTC
TRBV18	NA	TRBJ1-2	NA	14	CASSPPRTSYGYTF	TGTGCCAGCTCACCACCTAGGACATCCTATGGCTACACCTTC
TRBV24-1	NA	TRBJ1-1	NA	15	CATSDLLGSDTEAFF	TGTGCCACCAGTGATTTGCTGGGGAGTGACACTGAAGCTTTCTTT
TRBV10-2	NA	TRBJ1-1	TRBD1	16	CASREQGRLMRAEAFF	TGCGCCAGCAGGGAACAGGGGCGACTAATGAGGGCTGAAGCTTTCTTT
TRBV7-9	NA	TRBJ2-1	NA	15	CASSFRGGSHQEQFF	TGTGCCAGCAGTTTTCGCGGCGGAAGTCATCAAGAGCAGTTCTTC
TRBV27	NA	TRBJ1-4	NA	15	CASSRDGRTNEKLFF	TGTGCCAGCAGTCGGGACGGGAGAACTAATGAAAAACTGTTTTTT
TRBV19	NA	TRBJ1-5	NA	15	CASSISPGAGQPQHF	TGTGCCAGTAGTATCTCCCCAGGGGCAGGTCAGCCCCAGCATTTT
TRBV5-1	NA	TRBJ2-3	TRBD2	19	CASSPRETSGPGGTDTQYF	TGCGCCAGCAGCCCGAGGGAGACTAGCGGCCCGGGGGGCACAGATACGCAGTATTTT
TRBV10-3	once	TRBJ1-2	NA	15	CAISSSGGKNYGYTF	TGTGCCATCAGCTCATCGGGGGGGAAGAACTATGGCTACACCTTC
TRBV29-1	NA	TRBJ2-5	TRBD1	12	CSVSGQEETQYF	TGCAGCGTTTCCGGACAGGAAGAGACCCAGTACTTC
TRBV29-1	NA	TRBJ2-3	TRBD2	13	CSGRGGSSDTQYF	TGCAGCGGGCGAGGCGGGAGCTCAGATACGCAGTATTTT
TRBV11-2	NA	TRBJ2-2	NA	15	CASSPRLTNTGELFF	TGTGCCAGCAGCCCCAGACTAACGAACACCGGGGAGCTGTTTTTT
TRBV5-1	NA	TRBJ1-1	NA	15	CASSLYQGPNTEAFF	TGCGCCAGCAGCTTGTATCAGGGGCCGAACACTGAAGCTTTCTTT
TRBV7-2	once	TRBJ2-1	TRBD2	17	CASSLVRTSGYYNEQFF	TGTGCCAGCAGCTTAGTACGAACTAGCGGGTACTACAATGAGCAGTTCTTC
TRBV27	NA	TRBJ1-1	NA	13	CASSLAVTTEAFF	TGTGCCAGCAGTTTAGCGGTTACCACTGAAGCTTTCTTT
TRBV7-9	NA	TRBJ1-1	NA	12	CASSLPGTEAFF	TGTGCCAGCAGCCTCCCCGGGACAGAAGCTTTCTTT
TRBV4-3	NA	TRBJ2-1	TRBD2	16	CASSLRASGVYNEQFF	TGCGCCAGCAGCCTCAGGGCCAGCGGGGTATACAATGAGCAGTTCTTC
TRBV21-1	once	TRBJ1-1	NA	14	CASSNSVVNTEAFF	TGTGCCAGCAGCAATAGTGTGGTGAACACTGAAGCTTTCTTT
TRBV7-2	NA	TRBJ2-3	TRBD2	16	CASSLELAGGPDTQYF	TGTGCCAGCAGCTTAGAGCTAGCGGGAGGGCCTGATACGCAGTATTTT
TRBV3-1/TRBV3-2	NA	TRBJ1-4	NA	15	CASRARALAEEKLFF	TGTGCCAGCCGGGCCAGGGCCCTGGCGGAGGAAAAACTGTTTTTT
TRBV5-4	NA	TRBJ1-5	TRBD1	14	CASSRQGSNQPQHF	TGTGCCAGCAGCCGACAGGGCAGCAATCAGCCCCAGCATTTT
TRBV7-9	once	TRBJ2-6	NA	18	CASSPGGTESSGANVLTF	TGTGCCAGCAGCCCAGGGGGGACAGAGAGCTCTGGGGCCAACGTCCTGACTTTC
TRBV24-1	NA	TRBJ2-3	NA	16	CATSDTTGKGTDTQYF	TGTGCCACCAGTGACACAACAGGGAAAGGCACAGATACGCAGTATTTT
TRBV3-1/TRBV3-2	NA	TRBJ2-6	NA	15	CASSHYSPGANVLTF	TGTGCCAGCAGCCATTATTCTCCTGGGGCCAACGTCCTGACTTTC
TRBV4-3	once	TRBJ1-6	NA	15	CASSQVVYQDSPLHF	TGCGCCAGCAGCCAAGTCGTCTACCAAGATTCACCCCTCCACTTT
TRBV18	NA	TRBJ1-6	TRBD1	14	CASSPGTGDNPLHF	TGTGCCAGCTCACCGGGGACAGGGGATAATCCCCTCCACTTT
TRBV4-3	NA	TRBJ2-5	NA	16	CASSQGYRRLSETQYF	TGCGCCAGCAGCCAAGGGTACAGGCGGTTATCAGAGACCCAGTACTTC
TRBV11-2	NA	TRBJ1-1	NA	15	CASSFRPRGDTEAFF	TGTGCCAGCAGCTTCAGACCACGGGGGGACACTGAAGCTTTCTTT
TRBV9	NA	TRBJ2-3	TRBD2	16	CASSVRAGGGTDTQYF	TGTGCCAGCAGCGTTCGGGCGGGAGGGGGCACAGATACGCAGTATTTT
TRBV11-2	NA	TRBJ2-1	TRBD2	16	CASSDYSGTQTSEQFF	TGTGCCAGCAGCGACTACAGCGGGACCCAGACCAGTGAGCAGTTCTTC
TRBV5-1	NA	TRBJ2-3	TRBD2	16	CASSPLAGSSTDTQYF	TGCGCCAGCAGCCCCCTAGCGGGGTCTAGCACAGATACGCAGTATTTT
TRBV2	NA	TRBJ1-2	NA	15	CASSLATGSRWVYTF	TGTGCCAGCAGTCTAGCTACCGGGAGCCGGTGGGTCTACACCTTC
TRBV7-8	NA	TRBJ1-6	NA	18	CASSLPGTRGGNNSPLHF	TGTGCCAGCAGCTTACCAGGGACGAGGGGCGGGAATAATTCACCCCTCCACTTT
TRBV5-8	NA	TRBJ2-1	NA	16	CASSTVSGPWWNEQFF	TGTGCCAGCAGCACGGTTAGCGGTCCCTGGTGGAATGAGCAGTTCTTC
TRBV9	NA	TRBJ2-1	NA	14	CASSTMGTSNEQFF	TGTGCCAGCAGCACCATGGGGACATCGAATGAGCAGTTCTTC
TRBV19	NA	TRBJ2-3	TRBD2	14	CASGPASGKNTQYF	TGTGCCAGTGGACCCGCTAGCGGGAAGAACACGCAGTATTTT
TRBV6-2/TRBV6-3	NA	TRBJ1-2	NA	15	CASSYEGAPRYGYTF	TGTGCCAGCAGTTACGAAGGGGCGCCGAGGTATGGCTACACCTTC
TRBV7-9	few	TRBJ2-2	NA	16	CASSRDRTANTGELFF	TGTGCCAGCAGCAGAGACAGGACCGCCAACACCGGGGAGCTGTTTTTT
TRBV28	NA	TRBJ2-3	NA	14	CASRSGGVADTQYF	TGTGCCAGCAGATCCGGAGGTGTCGCAGATACGCAGTATTTT
TRBV28	NA	TRBJ1-4	TRBD1	15	CASSLPGQGDEKLFF	TGTGCCAGCAGTCTACCGGGACAGGGCGACGAAAAACTGTTTTTT